Listed below are T cell receptor beta chains from one sample, sequenced in a study of OX40 agonist ivuxolimab in advanced cancers. The data were produced by immunoSEQ multiplex PCR, yet TCRdb's version contains in-frame clones alone and is incomplete. The sample holds approximately 100,000 clones, roughly 88% seen once. The sequences come from CD4+ or CD8+ T cells sorted from blood, collected in a trial of the OX40 agonist ivuxolimab. Source of these receptors: an adult with an advanced solid tumor such as melanoma, head and neck, liver or kidney cancer. CDR3s include the opening cysteine and the closing phenylalanine or tryptophan. The D gene is left open where the match is weak. The listing skips clone size in some rows; elsewhere it reads once, few, many or a size class.

D gene	V gene	J gene	clone size	CDR3 protein	CDR3 DNA
NA	TRBV7-8	TRBJ1-5	NA	CASSLTGRVGNQPQHF	TGTGCCAGCAGCTTAACAGGCAGGGTGGGCAATCAGCCCCAGCATTTT
TRBD2	TRBV30	TRBJ2-3	NA	CASGLAGGDTQYF	TGTGCCTCTGGACTAGCGGGAGGAGATACGCAGTATTTT
NA	TRBV7-3	TRBJ1-5	NA	CASITPREGYQPQHF	TGTGCCAGCATTACCCCTCGGGAAGGATATCAGCCCCAGCATTTT
TRBD1	TRBV6-1	TRBJ1-2	NA	CASSEGTGDYGYTF	TGTGCCAGCAGTGAAGGGACAGGGGACTATGGCTACACCTTC
NA	TRBV11-2	TRBJ1-1	NA	CASSSLRQDNTEAFF	TGTGCCAGCAGCTCCCTAAGACAGGACAACACTGAAGCTTTCTTT
TRBD1	TRBV6-1	TRBJ1-5	NA	CASIQFIGTDQPQHF	TGTGCCAGCATACAATTTATAGGGACAGATCAGCCCCAGCATTTT
TRBD2	TRBV19	TRBJ2-1	NA	CASTQSGLAGKNSYNEQFF	TGTGCCAGTACACAGTCGGGACTAGCGGGAAAGAATTCCTACAATGAGCAGTTCTTC
NA	TRBV7-2	TRBJ2-4	NA	CASSPSGGGGKNIQYF	TGTGCCAGCAGCCCTTCCGGGGGAGGGGGCAAAAACATTCAGTACTTC
NA	TRBV14	TRBJ1-2	NA	CASSQETRGRGYTF	TGTGCCAGCAGCCAAGAGACCCGGGGCCGTGGCTACACCTTC
TRBD2	TRBV4-2	TRBJ2-1	NA	CASSLISGLVNNEQFF	TGTGCCAGCAGCCTTATATCGGGACTAGTTAATAATGAGCAGTTCTTC
TRBD1	TRBV23-1	TRBJ2-3	NA	CASSRALYRGWGWDTQYF	TGCGCCAGCAGCCGCGCCCTTTACAGGGGCTGGGGGTGGGATACGCAGTATTTT
TRBD2	TRBV7-3	TRBJ2-5	NA	CASSLNLAGVETQYF	TGTGCCAGCAGCTTAAATCTAGCGGGAGTAGAGACCCAGTACTTC
NA	TRBV7-2	TRBJ2-7	NA	CASSLMAGGNEQYF	TGTGCCAGCAGCTTAATGGCGGGCGGGAACGAGCAGTACTTC
NA	TRBV11-2	TRBJ2-3	NA	CASSLAGSPVTDTQYF	TGTGCCAGCAGCTTAGCGGGTTCCCCTGTCACAGATACGCAGTATTTT
TRBD1	TRBV6-6	TRBJ2-7	NA	CASDATQGVGSYEQYF	TGTGCCAGTGACGCCACACAGGGGGTGGGCTCCTACGAGCAGTACTTC
NA	TRBV7-9	TRBJ2-1	NA	CASNPSSLGQQFF	TGTGCCAGCAATCCTTCCTCGTTGGGACAGCAGTTCTTC
TRBD2	TRBV5-5	TRBJ2-3	NA	CASSPGGYTQYF	TGTGCCAGCAGCCCCGGGGGGTATACGCAGTATTTT
NA	TRBV19	TRBJ2-1	NA	CASSILGSQPLF	TGTGCCAGTAGTATATTGGGGTCCCAGCCGCTCTTC
NA	TRBV6-1	TRBJ1-5	NA	CASREPGVQPQHF	TGTGCCAGCAGGGAACCAGGGGTACAGCCCCAGCATTTT
NA	TRBV7-9	TRBJ1-4	once	CASSRVSRAHEKLFF	TGTGCCAGCAGCAGGGTCTCGAGGGCCCACGAAAAACTGTTTTTT
TRBD1	TRBV6-6	TRBJ2-1	NA	CASSLVGGTGGNEQFF	TGTGCCAGCAGTTTGGTGGGAGGGACAGGGGGAAATGAGCAGTTCTTC
TRBD2	TRBV27	TRBJ2-7	NA	CASTPIAGVNEQYF	TGTGCCAGCACGCCCATAGCGGGAGTAAACGAGCAGTACTTC
NA	TRBV6-4	TRBJ1-5	NA	CASSYPLPGRGEQPQHF	TGTGCCAGCAGTTACCCCCTACCAGGACGGGGTGAGCAGCCCCAGCATTTT
TRBD1	TRBV14	TRBJ1-3	NA	CASSRDRASGNTIYF	TGTGCCAGCAGCCGCGACAGGGCCTCTGGAAACACCATATATTTT
NA	TRBV19	TRBJ1-5	NA	CASSKGENQPQHF	TGTGCCAGTAGTAAAGGGGAAAATCAGCCCCAGCATTTT